The next 12 T cell receptor beta chains were all read from a single sample in a study of cytomegalovirus exposure and HLA in healthy donors. The PCR used 60 Vbeta and 13 Jbeta primers. Libraries were prepared by immunoSEQ multiplex PCR; TCRdb keeps only in-frame clonotypes and omits some of them. The sample holds roughly 88,000 clones; roughly 70% are singletons and the top ten take approximately 2.9%. The sample comprised PBMCs. The receptors come from a man between 45 and 60 years old in good health and CMV-seronegative.

The chain has TRBV7-3 and TRBJ2-1; tentative D call: TRBD2 (6 bases). V was trimmed by 1 base and J by 7 bases, leaving 17 bases between them. The CDR3 contains 16 residues. The V gene's germline CDR1 is SGHTA and CDR2 FQGTGA. The DNA of the CDR3 is TGTGCCAGCAGCTTAAATCGCGGGGCCGGTGGGAATGAGCAGTTCTTC. This codes for CASSLNRGAGGNEQFF.

The V and J genes are TRBV6-5 and TRBJ1-5; D gene ambiguous. This CDR3 comprises 15 residues. V was cut by 7 bases and J by 0 bases, with 13 bases left in between. Germline lookup yields CDR1 MNHEY and CDR2 SVGAGI. This chain's CDR3 is CASNSDRYSNQPQHF. Here the CDR3 DNA reads TGTGCCAGCAACAGTGACCGATATAGCAATCAGCCCCAGCATTTT.

This clone has only a few counts. The chain employs TRBV19 and TRBJ1-6, with TRBD1 matching over 8 bases. This CDR3 contains 14 residues. Germline CDR1 reads LNHDA; CDR2 reads SQIVND (reference sequence). The ends lost 4 bases at V and 10 bases at J; junction bases unmatched: 6. CDR3: CASSTLDRDSPLHF. CDR3 nucleotides: TGTGCCAGTAGTACCCTGGACAGGGACTCACCCCTCCACTTT. Full variable domain (outside the CDR3, taken from reference TRBV19 and TRBJ1-6): DGGITQSPKYLFRKEGQNVTLSCEQNLNHDAMYWYRQDPGQGLRLIYYSQIVNDFQKGDIAEGYSVSREKKESFPLTVTSAQKNPTAFYLCASSTLDRDSPLHFGNGTRLTVT.

This chain joins TRBV28 and TRBJ2-7; D call uncertain. This CDR3 region has 13 residues. The V gene's germline CDR1 is MDHEN and CDR2 SYDVKM. The V end was cut by 3 bases, the J end by 6 bases, with 12 bases between. Here the CDR3 DNA reads TGTGCCAGCAGTTTGGTTCCGTACGGCGAGCAGTACTTC. As protein: CASSLVPYGEQYF.

V usage is TRBV19 and J usage is TRBJ2-1, with TRBD2 matching over 13 bases. CDR1 and CDR2 (germline): LNHDA, SQIVND (reference sequence). The trim removed 2 bases at V and 5 bases at J, leaving 6 bases unmatched. CDR3 length: 17 residues. As DNA, the CDR3 is TGTGCCAGTAGTATATGGACTAGCGGGGGACCTGACAATGAGCAGTTCTTC. As protein: CASSIWTSGGPDNEQFF. The full variable domain, its missing parts supplied by reference TRBV19 and TRBJ2-1, is DGGITQSPKYLFRKEGQNVTLSCEQNLNHDAMYWYRQDPGQGLRLIYYSQIVNDFQKGDIAEGYSVSREKKESFPLTVTSAQKNPTAFYLCASSIWTSGGPDNEQFFGPGTRLTVL.

V is TRBV2 and J is TRBJ1-6; no reliable D call. The CDR3 consists of 11 residues. Germline assignment: CDR1 SNHLY and CDR2 FYNNEI. V dropped 5 bases and J dropped 16 bases, with 12 bases sitting between them. The CDR3 protein is CASSRGLMLHF. CDR3 DNA sequence: TGTGCCAGCAGTCGAGGCCTAATGCTCCACTTT.

The J gene is TRBJ2-7, the V gene TRBV7-3, with D possibly matching TRBD2 (6 bases). Germline V CDR1 and CDR2: SGHTA, FQGTGA. Trimming left V 4 bases short and J 6 bases short, with 10 bases between. The CDR3 sequence is 12 residues long. CDR3 DNA sequence: TGTGCCAGCAGCTCCGATAGCGGCGAGCAGTACTTC. It codes for CASSSDSGEQYF.

The rearrangement links TRBV7-9 to TRBJ1-1, with D tentatively TRBD1 (6 bases). The CDR3 has 13 residues. Per germline, CDR1 SEHNR and CDR2 FQNEAQ (reference sequence). V dropped 5 bases and J dropped 6 bases, with 13 bases sitting between them. CDR3 amino acids: CASSTGTPSEAFF. The CDR3 DNA sequence: TGTGCCAGCAGCACAGGGACACCCTCTGAAGCTTTCTTT.

The gene calls are TRBV4-3 and TRBJ2-1; 8 nucleotides agree with TRBD1. Germline V gene sequence: CDR1 LGHNA, CDR2 YSLEER. The CDR3 contains 15 residues. With 1 base clipped from V and 12 bases from J, the junction kept 11 bases outside the gene matches. The CDR3 is CASSQGVGQGAMQFF. In DNA, the CDR3 is TGCGCCAGCAGCCAAGGGGTCGGGCAGGGGGCTATGCAGTTCTTC.

This chain connects TRBV19 to TRBJ2-5; 9 bases are a match to TRBD1. The CDR3 covers 14 residues. J was trimmed by 4 bases and V by 6 bases; bases with no gene match: 6. Per the germline V gene, CDR1 is LNHDA and CDR2 is SQIVND (reference sequence). CDR3 residues: CASSLTGGAETQYF. The CDR3 bases are TGTGCCAGTAGCTTAACAGGGGGCGCAGAGACCCAGTACTTC.

V gene TRBV6-5 combines with J gene TRBJ1-1; D remains unclear. The V gene's germline CDR1 is MNHEY and CDR2 SVGAGI. The V gene lost 0 bases and the J gene lost 1 base, with 3 bases spanning the gap. The CDR3 extends over 13 amino acids. DNA of the CDR3: TGTGCCAGCAGTTACTCTCAGAACACTGAAGCTTTCTTT. It encodes CASSYSQNTEAFF.

V and J are TRBV19 and TRBJ1-5; no definite D call. V shed 7 bases and J shed 6 bases, with 13 bases lying between them. Per germline, CDR1 LNHDA and CDR2 SQIVND (reference sequence). CDR3 size: 13 residues. In DNA, the CDR3 is TGTGCCAGTACCCCTGGCAGGTTTCAGCCCCAGCATTTT. This translates into CASTPGRFQPQHF.